The next 27 T cell receptor beta chains were all read from a single sample in a study of cytomegalovirus exposure and HLA in healthy donors. With 60 Vbeta and 13 Jbeta primers, the PCR was carried out. Here immunoSEQ multiplex PCR was the method, and the copy in TCRdb shows in-frame clones only, minus some. The sample records 150,000 or so clones, 79% being singletons. Specimen: PBMCs. The receptors derive from a woman between 40 and 50 years old in good health and CMV-seropositive.

The chain couples TRBV5-1 to TRBJ2-5, with TRBD2 matching over 12 bases. With 0 bases clipped from V and 0 bases from J, the junction kept 3 bases outside the gene matches. This CDR3 contains 17 residues. CDR1 is SGHRS, CDR2 YFSETQ, per germline. CDR3 amino acids: CASSLGTSGGNQETQYF. CDR3 nucleotide sequence: TGCGCCAGCAGCTTGGGAACTAGCGGGGGGAACCAAGAGACCCAGTACTTC.

The chain joins TRBV25-1 to TRBJ2-2; D ambiguous. V lost 6 bases to trimming and J lost 6 bases, with 14 bases between them. This CDR3 spans 14 amino acids. The V gene's germline CDR1 is MGHDK and CDR2 SYGVNS. CDR3 protein: CASSPVYRPGELFF. CDR3 bases: TGTGCCAGCAGCCCGGTCTACCGCCCCGGGGAGCTGTTTTTT.

V is TRBV4-1 and J is TRBJ1-1, with 7 bases aligning to TRBD1. V was clipped by 4 bases and J by 3 bases; unmatched bases: 8. The V gene's germline CDR1 is MGHRA and CDR2 YSYEKL. The CDR3 has 15 residues. DNA for the CDR3: TGCGCCAGCAGCCGCGGATTAGGGACAGACACTGAAGCTTTCTTT. Its translation: CASSRGLGTDTEAFF.

The chain recombines TRBV9 with TRBJ2-5, with D perhaps TRBD1 (6 bases). The CDR3 is made up of 15 amino acids. Looked up from germline, CDR1 is SGDLS and CDR2 is YYNGEE. V lost 0 bases, J lost 4 bases, and 13 bases lay in between. The CDR3, as DNA: TGTGCCAGCAGCGTAGAGGGGGTAGAGGGAGAGACCCAGTACTTC. Residues: CASSVEGVEGETQYF.

The rearrangement uses TRBV7-2 and TRBJ2-2, with D perhaps matching TRBD1 (5 bases). Trimming pared 5 bases from V and 7 bases from J, leaving 14 bases between. Germline V gives CDR1 SGHTA, CDR2 FQGNSA. The CDR3 totals 14 residues. CDR3 protein: CASSVKTGGGELFF. CDR3 coding DNA: TGTGCCAGCAGCGTAAAAACAGGTGGCGGGGAGCTGTTTTTT.

The chain is built from TRBV11-2 and TRBJ2-2; possible D gene TRBD2, 5 bases. V was clipped by 2 bases and J by 4 bases, with 11 bases between them. The length of the CDR3 is 15 residues. Germline loops: CDR1 SGHAT, CDR2 FQNNGV. The CDR3 is CASSLSGLRTGELFF. The CDR3 DNA reads TGTGCCAGCAGCTTATCCGGACTTCGCACCGGGGAGCTGTTTTTT.

On this clone: This sample includes further DNA sequences coding for the same CDR3. This chain joins TRBV28 and TRBJ1-2; weak D call: TRBD1 (6 bases). V gave up 11 bases and J gave up 4 bases, with 20 bases separating them. CDR1 and CDR2 from the germline V gene are MDHEN and SYDVKM. The CDR3 extends over 14 amino acids. The CDR3 bases are TGTGCCTGGGGGCCCCGGGACACAATCTATGGCTACACCTTC. Residues: CAWGPRDTIYGYTF.

The rearrangement uses TRBV7-9 and TRBJ1-2; tentative D call: TRBD1 (6 bases). The CDR3 runs 14 residues. Trimming cost V 1 base and J 4 bases, with 10 bases left between them. Germline CDR1 SEHNR, CDR2 FQNEAQ (reference sequence). The CDR3 DNA is TGTGCCAGCAGCTTAGGGGACAAAACCTATGGCTACACCTTC. Residues: CASSLGDKTYGYTF. Supplemented by reference TRBV7-9 and TRBJ1-2, the full variable domain reads DTGVSQNPRHKITKRGQNVTFRCDPISEHNRLYWYRQTLGQGPEFLTYFQNEAQLEKSRLLSDRFSAERPKGSFSTLEIQRTEQGDSAMYLCASSLGDKTYGYTFGSGTRLTVV.

The chain uses TRBV4-1 and TRBJ2-7; 10 nucleotides match TRBD1. Germline loops: CDR1 MGHRA, CDR2 YSYEKL. V dropped 0 bases and J dropped 7; count of bases not matched to a gene: 12. This CDR3 contains 17 residues. The chain's CDR3 is CASSQDSSGTGVREQYF. The CDR3 DNA reads TGCGCCAGCAGCCAAGATTCATCCGGGACAGGGGTCCGTGAGCAGTACTTC.

V is TRBV2 and J is TRBJ2-5; possible D gene TRBD1, 5 bases. Trimming took off 4 bases at V and 1 base at J, with 10 bases between the two ends. The CDR3 is 14 residues long. CDR1 is SNHLY and CDR2 is FYNNEI in the germline V gene. The CDR3 region has the DNA TGTGCCAGCAGTGCAGGGCCACTCCAAGAGACCCAGTACTTC. This translates into CASSAGPLQETQYF.

The V and J genes are TRBV6-1 and TRBJ1-5, with D perhaps matching TRBD1 (6 bases). V was trimmed by 6 bases and J by 7 bases, leaving 13 bases between them. This CDR3 is 13 amino acids long. Per the germline V gene, CDR1 is MNHNS and CDR2 is SASEGT. The CDR3 DNA sequence: TGTGCCAGCAGAACCAGGACAGACCAGCCCCAGCATTTT. Amino acid sequence: CASRTRTDQPQHF.

The V gene is TRBV5-4, the J gene TRBJ2-3, with 8 nucleotides matching TRBD2. The germline gives CDR1 SGHNT, CDR2 YYREEE (reference sequence). CDR3 length: 18 amino acids. Unmatched junction bases numbered 12, after V lost 2 bases and J lost 1 base. The CDR3 reads CASSLTSGKPPRTDTQYF. DNA of the CDR3: TGTGCCAGCAGCTTAACTAGCGGAAAACCGCCCCGCACAGATACGCAGTATTTT.

J is TRBJ1-2 and V is TRBV29-1; 9 bases map to TRBD1. CDR1 is SQVTM, CDR2 ANQGSEA, per germline. The junction had 7 bases not matched to a gene; V was cut back by 6 bases and J by 5 bases. This CDR3 is 13 amino acids long. The CDR3 DNA follows: TGCAGCGTGAGAACAGGGGGCTCGTATGGCTACACCTTC. Its translation: CSVRTGGSYGYTF.

The CDR3 here is CASSPGVQGDYGYTF. The CDR3 nucleotides are TGTGCCAGCAGCCCGGGGGTCCAAGGAGACTATGGCTACACCTTC. The chain combines TRBV7-3 with TRBJ1-2; possible D gene TRBD1, 5 bases. This CDR3 has 15 amino acids. V lost 5 bases and J 3 bases, leaving 16 bases between the germline ends. Germline loops: CDR1 SGHTA, CDR2 FQGTGA.

V is TRBV7-3 and J is TRBJ2-3, with D perhaps matching TRBD2 (6 bases). The V gene's germline CDR1 is SGHTA and CDR2 FQGTGA. This CDR3 is built from 15 residues. Trimming left V 6 bases short and J 1 base short, with 14 bases between. The CDR3 bases are TGTGCCAGCAGTTTCACGGGACTCCGCACAGATACGCAGTATTTT. It codes for CASSFTGLRTDTQYF.

This chain links TRBV2 with TRBJ2-5, with D uncertain. The CDR3 is 15 amino acids. The V and J ends lost 1 base and 3 bases respectively, with 12 bases between them. Germline V CDR1 and CDR2: SNHLY, FYNNEI. CDR3 protein: CASSEGTLNEETQYF. CDR3 coding DNA: TGTGCCAGCAGTGAAGGAACTTTGAACGAAGAGACCCAGTACTTC.

The rearrangement uses TRBV30 and TRBJ1-6; D ambiguous. With 3 bases removed from V and 0 bases from J, the gap between germline ends came to 6 bases. The CDR3 loop spans 14 amino acids. Germline CDR1 is GTSNPN and CDR2 is SVGIG (reference sequence). The CDR3 DNA is TGTGCCTGGAGAACGAGCTCCTATAATTCACCCCTCCACTTT. Translation: CAWRTSSYNSPLHF.

The genes are TRBV4-2 and TRBJ2-5, with TRBD2 matching over 9 bases. Germline V gene lookup returns CDR1 LGHNA and CDR2 YNFKEQ. The CDR3 totals 20 residues. V dropped 4 bases and J dropped 2; count of bases not matched to a gene: 20. Here the CDR3 reads CASSPWISSGGPDVQETQYF. The DNA for the CDR3 is TGTGCCAGCAGCCCCTGGATTTCGAGCGGGGGGCCGGATGTTCAAGAGACCCAGTACTTC.

This clone was counted a few times. DNA for the CDR3: TGTGCCAGCAGCCTCGGCAGGGTCGGTGTTGAAAAACTGTTTTTT. The encoded protein is CASSLGRVGVEKLFF. The chain is built from TRBV5-6 and TRBJ1-4; D might be TRBD1 (5 bases). This CDR3 spans 15 amino acids. Germline V CDR1 and CDR2: SGHDT, YYEEEE. The V gene lost 4 bases and the J gene lost 7 bases, with 17 bases spanning the gap.

This rearrangement joins TRBV10-3 to TRBJ1-5; D ambiguous. From germline, CDR1 is ENHRY and CDR2 SYGVKD. V was pared by 6 bases and J by 3 bases, with 9 bases between. CDR3 length: 13 amino acids. The chain's CDR3 is CAIRWEANQPQHF. The CDR3 DNA is TGTGCCATCAGGTGGGAGGCCAATCAGCCCCAGCATTTT.

The chain has TRBV7-9 and TRBJ2-5; 15 bases fit TRBD2. The CDR3 loop spans 18 amino acids. The J segment lost 0 bases and the V segment lost 5 bases, leaving 7 bases of the junction unmatched. Germline V CDR1 and CDR2: SEHNR, FQNEAQ (reference sequence). The CDR3 DNA sequence: TGTGCCAGCAGCCAACCCGGGACTAGCGGGGGGTACCAAGAGACCCAGTACTTC. Encoded protein: CASSQPGTSGGYQETQYF.

This clone was detected only once. The chain has TRBV18 and TRBJ1-2, with TRBD1 identical over 8 bases. The V gene end was trimmed by 4 bases and the J gene end by 12 bases; junction bases not matched to a gene: 13. The CDR3 spans 14 residues. Germline V CDR1 and CDR2: KGHSH, LQKENI. CDR3 loop: CASSLPPDRAFDTF. DNA for the CDR3: TGTGCCAGCTCACTACCACCGGACAGGGCGTTTGACACCTTC.

The V gene is TRBV6-5, the J gene TRBJ2-7, with D possibly being TRBD2 (5 bases). Trimming shortened V by 10 bases and J by 3 bases, and 13 bases separated the two germline ends. Looked up from germline, CDR1 is MNHEY and CDR2 is SVGAGI. This CDR3 is 12 amino acids long. The CDR3 here is CATRTHFYEQYF. The CDR3 DNA follows: TGTGCCACCCGGACTCATTTCTACGAGCAGTACTTC.

The chain has TRBV2 and TRBJ1-3; possible D gene TRBD1, 6 bases. Trimming cost V 7 bases and J 0 bases, with 13 bases left between them. CDR3 length: 15 amino acids. Germline lookup yields CDR1 SNHLY and CDR2 FYNNEI. The CDR3 DNA follows: TGTGCCAGCAAAAGAGGGGACACCTCTGGAAACACCATATATTTT. Translated, it gives CASKRGDTSGNTIYF.

The J gene is TRBJ1-3, the V gene TRBV30; unclear D gene. CDR3 length: 14 residues. Trimming removed 0 bases from V and 2 bases from J, with 8 bases in between. Germline lookup yields CDR1 GTSNPN and CDR2 SVGIG (reference sequence). CDR3 loop: CAWSVERTGNTIYF. The CDR3 region has the DNA TGTGCCTGGAGTGTTGAGAGGACTGGAAACACCATATATTTT. Looking up the rest from reference TRBV30 and TRBJ1-3 gives the full variable domain: SQTIHQWPATLVQPVGSPLSLECTVEGTSNPNLYWYRQAAGRGLQLLFYSVGIGQISSEVPQNLSASRPQDRQFILSSKKLLLSDSGFYLCAWSVERTGNTIYFGEGSWLTVV.

The CDR3 DNA reads as TGTGCCAGCAGCGTAGGGAGGACAGCCTACGAGCAGTACTTC. Residues: CASSVGRTAYEQYF. The chain is built from TRBV9 and TRBJ2-7, with D perhaps matching TRBD1 (6 bases). Germline lookup yields CDR1 SGDLS and CDR2 YYNGEE. V dropped 0 bases and J dropped 2 bases, with 9 bases sitting between them. The CDR3 totals 14 residues. The whole variable domain, filled in from reference TRBV9 and TRBJ2-7, reads DSGVTQTPKHLITATGQRVTLRCSPRSGDLSVYWYQQSLDQGLQFLIQYYNGEERAKGNILERFSAQQFPDLHSELNLSSLELGDSALYFCASSVGRTAYEQYFGPGTRLTVT.

There are a few counts of this clone. The CDR3 loop reads CASSLGGGQGATNEKLFF. DNA of the CDR3: TGTGCCAGCAGCTTGGGAGGGGGACAGGGGGCAACTAATGAAAAACTGTTTTTT. The V and J genes are TRBV5-4 and TRBJ1-4; 11 bases align to TRBD1. Germline CDR1 SGHNT, CDR2 YYREEE (reference sequence). This CDR3 has 18 residues. J was trimmed by 0 bases and V by 0 bases; bases with no gene match: 4.